This T cell receptor (beta chain) was identified in a study of blood T cell repertoires in COVID-19. Study-wide background: Specimens from acute and convalescent COVID-19 originated in the United States, Italy and Spain. T cells, B-cell-depleted T cells, or PBMCs supplied cDNA or gDNA.

Per the original methods: Estimation of nucleated cell counts was performed using reference gene primer amplification. Measured with immunoSEQ multiplex PCR; TCRdb has only the in-frame clones, and not every one. That table gives V, J and clone size, and the DNA gave D and trimming. The profile shows around 220,000 clones, roughly 82% of them singletons. Trimming cost V 1 base and J 5 bases, with 9 bases left between them. Per the germline V gene, CDR1 is SGHRS and CDR2 is YFSETQ. CDR3 length: 13 amino acids. The chain recombines TRBV5-1 with TRBJ2-5; D perhaps matches TRBD2 (6 bases). Material for sequencing was peripheral blood. This TCR was recovered from a woman of 80 years or more with active or convalescent COVID-19. The CDR3 loop reads CASSLTSSETQYF. The DNA for the CDR3 is TGCGCCAGCAGCTTGACTAGCAGCGAGACCCAGTACTTC.